The source of this T cell receptor beta chain is a study of molecular identifiers for immune sequencing clone quantification (dated by TCRdb to between 2018 and 2020). For the study in its entirety: For a replicate experiment, the RNA from either approximately 20,000 or 100,000 naive CD8 T cells was divided into five aliquots, and four of those aliquots went on to sequencing. This methods study used CD8 T cells to benchmark TCR RNA copy counting and molecular-identifier clustering-based TCR repertoire sequencing (MIDCIRS). Study-wide conclusions, independent of this receptor: Without barcode sub-clustering, chimeric consensus sequences inflated TCR diversity; chimeras reached as high as 47%. The naive libraries included spiked-in Jurkat TCR RNA (about ten copies' worth), and this RNA is not part of the donor repertoire. About 3 recovered TCR RNA copies per cell were obtained by modeling, versus approximately 10 by digital PCR, implying a capture efficiency of 30% to 35%. Clones above 20 RNA copies held over 99% of molecules in CMV-specific effector cells but under 1% in naive cells. Spiked-in Jurkat TCR RNA equivalent to a single cell was reported to be detectable even among 850,000 to 1,000,000 naive CD8 T cells. Identical TCR molecules sharing a barcode could cause highly expanded clone sizes to be underestimated.

This clonotype was picked up many times. This clone's antigen is unknown. No per-base quality is available; no much larger clone lies one base away. Receptors were amplified or captured by PCR. Sequenced using a NextSeq 500. Preparation of bulk TCR libraries followed a previously described approach, with the TCR primers listed in Table S5. Purification of total RNA was performed with the Qiagen AllPrep DNA/RNA kit. Reads from multiple sequencing runs of the same library were pooled before analysis. Regarding the original processing steps: Reads were retained only if the reads had an exact TCR constant sequence, and the retained reads were trimmed to 150 nt and grouped according to their 12-nt molecular barcodes. Reads inside each barcode group were sub-clustered using a 15% Levenshtein threshold, and a quality-weighted consensus sequence was constructed for each RNA molecule. Non-functional sequences were removed, as were lower-count sequences one edit away from another. Based on fitting two negative binomial distributions, any barcode sub-cluster with under 20% of the maximum read count was discarded. Using fastp trimming at Q25 and MiXCR clonotype assembly, TCRdb reanalyzed the public sequencing data and kept in-frame beta chains. Rows with a matching CDR3 protein are joined into one entry that keeps the most common DNA and genes. TCRdb, not the original authors, processed these V and J calls. This sample holds under 350,000 distinct CDR3 sequences; 24% were observed only once. The ten most abundant clones make up 0.74% of the sample.

The CDR3 numbers 12 residues from cysteine through phenylalanine. Only CDR3 DNA remains: 36 bases, in frame from the first base. The trim is 4 bases for V and 5 bases for J, with a gap of 11 bases between the germline ends. For CDR1 and CDR2, the germline V gene (reference sequence) lists DFQATT and SNEGSKA. Naive CD8 T cell libraries were made from approximately 20,000 to 1,000,000 sorted cells using 10%, 30% or 50% of purified RNA. Naive CD8 T cells were FACS-sorted as CD8+CD4-CCR7+CD45RA+ on a BD FACSAria II into RLT Plus buffer. To test detection sensitivity, Jurkat RNA equal to approximately ten TCR copies was added to samples of roughly 18,000-1,100,000 naive CD8 T cells. CD8 T cells were enriched with RosetteSep CD8+ T Cell Enrichment Cocktail and Ficoll-Paque, followed by ACK red cell lysis.

Sequencing was carried out using naive CD8+ T cells from blood, with Jurkat cell RNA spiked in. Sample cell subset or site, as interpreted from the label and publication: FACS-sorted CD8+CD4-CCR7+CD45RA+ naive T cells. The clonotype was recovered from a human donor in good health. Some libraries in this study had Jurkat cell RNA spiked in. Recombination linked TRBV20-1 to TRBJ2-5; a tentative D call is TRBD1 (6 bases match). The CDR3 amino acid sequence is: CSATRQEETQYF. The nucleotides read TGCAGTGCTACTAGACAGGAGGAGACCCAGTACTTC.